Listed below are T cell receptor beta chains from one sample, sequenced in a study of T cell responses to AZD1222 COVID-19 vaccine. Some clones are missing from TCRdb's copy, which holds only in-frame ones; the method was immunoSEQ multiplex PCR. The sample has some 120,000 clones; about 85% are singletons. The sample in question was peripheral blood, obtained on day 0 of AZD1222 vaccination. The source of these receptors is an adult in good health. Both conserved end residues are part of each CDR3. The D gene is left open where the match is weak. Rows may omit the clone size; those that give it use once, few, many or a size class.

TRBD1 TRBJ2-3 15 TRBV9 once TGTGCCAGCAGCGGACAGGGGGCCCGCACAGATACGCAGTATTTT CASSGQGARTDTQYF
- TRBJ1-6 16 TRBV25-1 few TGTGCCAGCAGTCCAGGCAGCGAGATCTATAATTCACCCCTCCACTTT CASSPGSEIYNSPLHF
TRBD1 TRBJ1-5 17 TRBV7-8 - TGTGCCAGCAGCCTTGCGACAGGGAGGTTTGGCAATCAGCCCCAGCATTTT CASSLATGRFGNQPQHF
- TRBJ1-5 16 TRBV3-1/TRBV3-2 - TGTGCCAGCAGCCACTCGAGGGGATTGGGCAATCAGCCCCAGCATTTT CASSHSRGLGNQPQHF
- TRBJ1-5 12 TRBV10-3 - TGTGCCATCAGTGAACGTGGTCAGCCCCAGCATTTT CAISERGQPQHF
- TRBJ1-5 13 TRBV5-4 - TGTGCCAGCAGCAACGACTTGAATCAGCCCCAGCATTTT CASSNDLNQPQHF
TRBD2 TRBJ2-3 18 TRBV27 - TGTGCCAGCAGTTTTCGTGGAGTGCTAGCGGGGGGTTCAGATACGCAGTATTTT CASSFRGVLAGGSDTQYF
TRBD1 TRBJ2-3 15 TRBV29-1 - TGCAGCGTTCCACCGGGACAGGGCTTCACAGATACGCAGTATTTT CSVPPGQGFTDTQYF
- TRBJ2-2 14 TRBV28 - TGTGCCAGCAGCCGGGGACAAAGAGACGGGGAGCTGTTTTTT CASSRGQRDGELFF
- TRBJ2-7 13 TRBV25-1 - TGTGCCAGCAGTGTGGGGGCTGTAGACGAGCAGTACTTC CASSVGAVDEQYF
- TRBJ1-1 12 TRBV18 - TGTGCCAGCTCACCACCGAAGGGAGAAGCTTTCTTT CASSPPKGEAFF
- TRBJ1-5 13 TRBV19 - TGTGCCAGTAGTATGCTAGGAACCCAGCCCCAGCATTTT CASSMLGTQPQHF
- TRBJ2-1 16 TRBV5-1 - TGCGCCAGCAGCTCCTCAGGGGGGGGCCCTCACAATGAGCAGTTCTTC CASSSSGGGPHNEQFF
- TRBJ2-2 16 TRBV6-4 - TGTGCCAGCAGTGACACCCGGGGGTCCGGGTCCGGGGAGCTGTTTTTT CASSDTRGSGSGELFF
- TRBJ1-1 13 TRBV5-1 - TGCGCCAGCGCTTGGCAGGAATACACTGAAGCTTTCTTT CASAWQEYTEAFF
TRBD1 TRBJ2-7 16 TRBV2 - TGTGCCAGCAGTGAAGGTCGAGGGGGCCTCTCCTACGAGCAGTACTTC CASSEGRGGLSYEQYF
TRBD2 TRBJ2-5 14 TRBV10-3 - TGTGCCATCAGTGGGGGACTAGCGGGAGAGACCCAGTACTTC CAISGGLAGETQYF
- TRBJ1-1 13 TRBV11-2 - TGTGCCAGCAGCATTGCAGGGAGCACTGAAGCTTTCTTT CASSIAGSTEAFF
- TRBJ1-6 12 TRBV11-2 - TGTGCCAGCACCCTTAGCCCTGCACCCCTCCACTTT CASTLSPAPLHF
TRBD1 TRBJ1-1 16 TRBV5-5 - TGTGCCAGCAGGCGGGTCTGGGACAGGGTGAACACTGAAGCTTTCTTT CASRRVWDRVNTEAFF
- TRBJ1-1 16 TRBV5-4 - TGTGCCAGCAGCTTGTCCGCTCGGGGCGGGAACACTGAAGCTTTCTTT CASSLSARGGNTEAFF
- TRBJ2-7 14 TRBV7-2 - TGTGCCAGCAGCACACCGGACGGAGTCTACGAGCAGTACTTC CASSTPDGVYEQYF
TRBD1 TRBJ1-6 17 TRBV11-2 - TGTGCCAGCAGCGGTCACAGGGGCCAAACCTATAATTCACCCCTCCACTTT CASSGHRGQTYNSPLHF
TRBD1 TRBJ1-3 16 TRBV28 - TGTGCCAGCAGTCCAACCGCGACAGGGAAGGGAAACACCATATATTTT CASSPTATGKGNTIYF
- TRBJ1-5 13 TRBV27 - TGTGCCAGCAGTCCAGTAGGGCCATGGGCCCAGCATTTT CASSPVGPWAQHF
TRBD2 TRBJ2-1 19 TRBV11-2 - TGTGCCAGCAGCTCGACAAAAGGGACTAGCGGGGCCCAAGCGGGAGAGCAGTTCTTC CASSSTKGTSGAQAGEQFF
- TRBJ1-5 12 TRBV21-1 - TGTGCCAGCAGCAAGAGACCCGGCGGGGAGGAATTT CASSKRPGGEEF
- TRBJ1-3 14 TRBV28 - TGTGCCAGCAGTTTGACCACCTCTGGAAACACCATATATTTT CASSLTTSGNTIYF
TRBD1 TRBJ2-7 15 TRBV6-1 many TGTGCCAGCAGTGAGGACAGGGGAGGACCCTACGAGCAGTACTTC CASSEDRGGPYEQYF
TRBD1 TRBJ1-1 13 TRBV11-2 few TGTGCCAGCAGCACGACAGGGGGCACTGAAGCTTTCTTT CASSTTGGTEAFF
TRBD2 TRBJ2-3 15 TRBV6-2/TRBV6-3 - TGTGCCAGCAGTTTCGCTAGCGGGGCCGCCGATACGCAGTATTTT CASSFASGAADTQYF